The present T cell receptor (beta chain) was sequenced within a study of T cells after yellow fever vaccination. This CDR3 has 11 amino acids. V gave up 6 bases and J gave up 7 bases, with 6 bases separating them. The germline V gene has CDR1 MGHDK and CDR2 SYGVNS. One entry per CDR3 protein results from TCRdb running MiXCR on the 5' RACE reads. The sample carries some 340,000 distinct CDR3 sequences, about 4% recorded once. The V gene is TRBV25-1, the J gene TRBJ1-4; no clear D. This TCR was sampled from a man aged 18-30 years who received the YFV17D yellow fever vaccine. The sequenced sample was PBMCs, obtained 5 days after the yellow fever booster vaccination. The CDR3 region has the DNA TGTGCCAGCAGCCTAACTGAAAAACTGTTTTTT. This encodes CASSLTEKLFF.